This T cell receptor beta chain is from a study of T cell responses to AZD1222 COVID-19 vaccine. This CDR3 comprises 16 residues. Germline V lookup: CDR1 SGHRS, CDR2 YFSETQ. Germline trimming cut 1 base from V and 5 bases from J; bases unmatched to any gene: 5. The protocol was immunoSEQ multiplex PCR, while the TCRdb copy is restricted to in-frame clones and leaves out a portion. The repertoire holds about 120,000 clones, with 70% to 90% as singletons. Sequences were derived from peripheral blood, sampled on day 0 of AZD1222 vaccination. The chain couples TRBV5-1 to TRBJ2-5, with 13 bases fitting TRBD2. This sequence originates from an adult in good health. As DNA, the CDR3 is TGCGCCAGCAGCTTGACTAGCGGGGGGGCTGAGGAGACCCAGTACTTC. It encodes CASSLTSGGAEETQYF. Using reference TRBV5-1 and TRBJ2-5 for the parts outside the CDR3, the full variable domain is KAGVTQTPRYLIKTRGQQVTLSCSPISGHRSVSWYQQTPGQGLQFLFEYFSETQRNKGNFPGRFSGRQFSNSRSEMNVSTLELGDSALYLCASSLTSGGAEETQYFGPGTRLLVL.